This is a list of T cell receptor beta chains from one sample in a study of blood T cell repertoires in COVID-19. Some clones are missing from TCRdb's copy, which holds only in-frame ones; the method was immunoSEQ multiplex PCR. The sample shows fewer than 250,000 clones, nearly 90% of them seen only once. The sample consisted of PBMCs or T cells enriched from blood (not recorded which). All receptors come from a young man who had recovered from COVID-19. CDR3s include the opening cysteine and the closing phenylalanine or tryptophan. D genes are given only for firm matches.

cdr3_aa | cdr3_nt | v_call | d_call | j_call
CASSGNRGNYGYTF | TGTGCCAGCAGTGGGAACCGAGGGAACTATGGCTACACCTTC | TRBV2 | - | TRBJ1-2
CASSARADRASLYEQYF | TGTGCCAGCAGCGCCCGTGCCGACAGGGCAAGTTTGTACGAGCAGTACTTC | TRBV28 | TRBD1 | TRBJ2-7
CASSRTAFRGRGVYNEQFF | TGTGCCAGCAGTCGAACCGCCTTCAGGGGGCGCGGGGTCTACAATGAGCAGTTCTTC | TRBV28 | TRBD1 | TRBJ2-1
CASSYAQVTYEQYF | TGTGCCAGCAGTTACGCACAGGTGACCTACGAGCAGTACTTC | TRBV6-5 | - | TRBJ2-7
CAWSHSGEQYF | TGTGCCTGGAGTCACTCTGGTGAGCAGTACTTC | TRBV30 | - | TRBJ2-7
CASSLIRVNQPQHF | TGTGCCAGCAGTTTAATCAGGGTCAATCAGCCCCAGCATTTT | TRBV28 | - | TRBJ1-5
CASSAQAGTLHF | TGTGCCAGCAGCGCTCAGGCGGGGACCCTCCACTTT | TRBV9 | - | TRBJ1-6
CATSSWVPATGEVTF | TGTGCCACCAGCAGTTGGGTGCCAGCTACAGGGGAAGTCACCTTC | TRBV15 | TRBD1 | TRBJ1-2
CASRRTGGTGPYEQYF | TGTGCCAGCAGACGGACTGGAGGGACAGGGCCCTACGAGCAGTACTTC | TRBV27 | TRBD1 | TRBJ2-7
CASALGGLYGYTF | TGTGCCAGCGCACTGGGGGGACTCTATGGCTACACCTTC | TRBV5-8 | - | TRBJ1-2
CASSPPDSRQLFF | TGTGCCAGCTCACCCCCGGACAGTAGACAACTGTTTTTT | TRBV18 | - | TRBJ1-4
CASKGGRGGEGTDTQYF | TGCGCCAGCAAAGGAGGGAGAGGAGGGGAGGGCACAGATACGCAGTATTTT | TRBV23-1 | - | TRBJ2-3
CASSLWSSGTRTDTQYF | TGTGCCAGCAGTTTATGGTCTAGCGGAACTCGCACAGATACGCAGTATTTT | TRBV27 | TRBD2 | TRBJ2-3
CASSPDRETYNEQFF | TGTGCCAGCTCACCGGACAGGGAAACCTACAATGAGCAGTTCTTC | TRBV18 | TRBD1 | TRBJ2-1
CASSSGWLGGSGANVLTF | TGTGCCAGCAGCTCGGGGTGGTTGGGGGGCTCTGGGGCCAACGTCCTGACTTTC | TRBV11-2 | - | TRBJ2-6
CASSQFIIAGPNSGANVLTF | TGCGCCAGCAGCCAATTTATAATAGCGGGACCGAACTCTGGGGCCAACGTCCTGACTTTC | TRBV4-1 | TRBD2 | TRBJ2-6
CAWSVRQGPETQYF | TGTGCCTGGAGTGTTAGACAGGGGCCGGAGACCCAGTACTTC | TRBV30 | TRBD1 | TRBJ2-5
CASRPGRQPLIGMNTEAFF | TGCGCCAGCAGACCCGGGCGCCAACCACTCATCGGGATGAACACTGAAGCTTTCTTT | TRBV5-1 | - | TRBJ1-1
CASRPSEYNEQFF | TGTGCCAGCCGGCCTAGCGAGTACAATGAGCAGTTCTTC | TRBV9 | - | TRBJ2-1
CASSQDWGPGEKLFF | TGCGCCAGCAGCCAAGATTGGGGTCCGGGAGAAAAACTGTTTTTT | TRBV4-3 | - | TRBJ1-4
CASSLEVGPSSYEQYF | TGCGCCAGCAGCTTGGAGGTGGGCCCCTCCTCCTACGAGCAGTACTTC | TRBV5-1 | - | TRBJ2-7
CASSQAPTRYEQYF | TGTGCCAGCAGCCAAGCCCCTACGAGGTACGAGCAGTACTTC | TRBV3-1/TRBV3-2 | - | TRBJ2-7
CASSKNRGSGYTF | TGTGCCAGCAGCAAAAACAGGGGAAGTGGCTACACCTTC | TRBV21-1 | - | TRBJ1-2
CASSLGPSGRLYEQYF | TGTGCCAGCAGCTTAGGTCCCAGCGGGAGGCTCTACGAGCAGTACTTC | TRBV7-2 | TRBD2 | TRBJ2-7